The rows below give T cell receptor beta chains drawn from one sample of a study of T cell responses to AZD1222 COVID-19 vaccine. Sequencing used immunoSEQ multiplex PCR; TCRdb keeps in-frame clones, though not all of them. The sample carries under 200,000 clones, about nine tenths recorded once. The material sequenced was peripheral blood, taken on day 0 of AZD1222 vaccination. Every receptor here comes from an adult in good health. CDR3s include the opening cysteine and the closing phenylalanine or tryptophan. A D gene is named only where the DNA matches it firmly. Clone size is not always given. Where it is, it says once, few, many or a class for expanded clones.

size,D,J,V,CDR3,DNA
once,NA,TRBJ2-7,TRBV3-1/TRBV3-2,CASSQDYGGRGQYF,TGTGCCAGCAGCCAAGATTACGGGGGGCGTGGGCAGTACTTC
few,TRBD2,TRBJ2-1,TRBV19,CASTPQMRGSYNEQFF,TGTGCCAGTACCCCTCAGATGCGGGGGTCCTACAATGAGCAGTTCTTC
NA,NA,TRBJ2-7,TRBV13,CASSLGGRAGGREQYF,TGTGCCAGCAGCTTAGGAGGGCGGGCAGGGGGGCGCGAGCAGTACTTC
NA,NA,TRBJ2-5,TRBV7-3,CASSPTIGVGETQYF,TGTGCCAGCAGCCCCACCATTGGGGTTGGGGAGACCCAGTACTTC
NA,NA,TRBJ1-3,TRBV9,CASSVGGGSSGNTIYF,TGTGCCAGCAGCGTAGGGGGAGGGAGCTCTGGAAACACCATATATTTT
NA,NA,TRBJ2-7,TRBV3-1/TRBV3-2,CASSREGSYEQYF,TGTGCCAGCAGCCGAGAGGGGTCCTACGAGCAGTACTTC
NA,TRBD1,TRBJ1-4,TRBV6-5,CASSLDRGGEKLFF,TGTGCCAGCAGCCTCGACAGGGGAGGTGAAAAACTGTTTTTT
NA,TRBD2,TRBJ2-1,TRBV27,CASSWLADSYNEQFF,TGTGCCAGCAGTTGGCTAGCGGACTCCTACAATGAGCAGTTCTTC
NA,NA,TRBJ2-1,TRBV28,CASGRGAILYNEQFF,TGTGCCAGCGGACGGGGGGCGATTCTATACAATGAGCAGTTCTTC
NA,TRBD2,TRBJ2-6,TRBV7-6,CASSSVGGSGANVLTF,TGTGCCAGCAGCTCCGTGGGGGGGTCTGGGGCCAACGTCCTGACTTTC
NA,NA,TRBJ2-5,TRBV7-3,CASSLKGAGTQYF,TGTGCCAGCAGCTTAAAAGGGGCGGGGACCCAGTACTTC
NA,NA,TRBJ2-2,TRBV24-1,CATSDSVPGELFF,TGTGCCACCAGTGATTCTGTTCCCGGGGAGCTGTTTTTT
NA,NA,TRBJ2-7,TRBV6-5,CASSVRYEQYF,TGTGCCAGCAGCGTACGGTACGAGCAGTACTTC
few,TRBD1,TRBJ1-4,TRBV19,CASSPSGTGGGKLFF,TGTGCCAGTAGTCCTTCCGGGACAGGCGGCGGAAAACTGTTTTTT
NA,NA,TRBJ2-3,TRBV7-3,CASSGSPGGFTDTQYF,TGTGCCAGCAGCGGCTCCCCGGGTGGGTTTACAGATACGCAGTATTTT
NA,NA,TRBJ2-1,TRBV3-1/TRBV3-2,CASSQETHNEQFF,TGTGCCAGCAGCCAAGAGACCCACAATGAGCAGTTCTTC
NA,NA,TRBJ2-7,TRBV7-2,CASSEISEQYF,TGTGCCAGCAGCGAAATTTCCGAGCAGTACTTC
NA,TRBD2,TRBJ2-5,TRBV12-5,CASATGLAGGPETQYF,TGTGCTAGTGCCACGGGACTAGCGGGGGGGCCAGAGACCCAGTACTTC
NA,NA,TRBJ2-7,TRBV3-1/TRBV3-2,CASSQDRRARSYEQYF,TGTGCCAGCAGCCAAGATCGGAGGGCACGGAGCTACGAGCAGTACTTC
NA,TRBD1,TRBJ1-2,TRBV5-8,CASSWDRGGYTF,TGTGCCAGCAGCTGGGACAGGGGAGGCTACACCTTC
few,NA,TRBJ1-1,TRBV27,CASSFRGGTEAFF,TGTGCCAGCAGTTTCCGAGGGGGCACTGAAGCTTTCTTT
NA,TRBD1,TRBJ2-1,TRBV25-1,CASSEYSSGQGFF,TGTGCCAGCAGTGAATATTCCTCGGGACAGGGATTCTTC
NA,TRBD1,TRBJ1-1,TRBV13,CASSLTGVTEAFF,TGTGCCAGCAGCTTAACAGGGGTTACTGAAGCTTTCTTT
NA,NA,TRBJ2-3,TRBV11-2,CASSLDSRRDTQYF,TGTGCCAGCAGCTTAGATAGTAGACGAGATACGCAGTATTTT
NA,TRBD2,TRBJ2-3,TRBV6-2/TRBV6-3,CASSDGLAATSTDTQYF,TGTGCCAGCAGTGATGGACTAGCGGCTACTAGCACAGATACGCAGTATTTT